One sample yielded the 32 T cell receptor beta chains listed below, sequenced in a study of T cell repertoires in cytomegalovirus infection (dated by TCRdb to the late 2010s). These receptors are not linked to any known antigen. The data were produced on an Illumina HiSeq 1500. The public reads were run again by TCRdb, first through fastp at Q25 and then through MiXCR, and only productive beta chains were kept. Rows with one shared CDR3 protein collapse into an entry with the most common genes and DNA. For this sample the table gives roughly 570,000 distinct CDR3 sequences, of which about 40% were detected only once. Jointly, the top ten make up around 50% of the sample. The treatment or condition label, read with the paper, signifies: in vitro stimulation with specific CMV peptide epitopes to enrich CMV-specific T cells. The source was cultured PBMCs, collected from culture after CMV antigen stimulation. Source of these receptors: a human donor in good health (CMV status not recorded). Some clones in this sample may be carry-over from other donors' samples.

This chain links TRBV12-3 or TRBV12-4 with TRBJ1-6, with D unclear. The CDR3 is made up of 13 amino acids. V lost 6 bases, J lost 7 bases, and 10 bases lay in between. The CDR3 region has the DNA TGTGCCAGCAGCCGGAACTGGAATTCACCCCTCCACTTT. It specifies CASSRNWNSPLHF.

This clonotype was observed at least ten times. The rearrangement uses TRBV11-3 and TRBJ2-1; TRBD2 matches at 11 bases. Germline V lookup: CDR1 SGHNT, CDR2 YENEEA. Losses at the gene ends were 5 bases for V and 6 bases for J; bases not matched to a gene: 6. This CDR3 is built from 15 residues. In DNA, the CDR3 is TGTGCCAGCAGCCGGGGACTAGCGGCATTCAATGAGCAGTTCTTC. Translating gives CASSRGLAAFNEQFF.

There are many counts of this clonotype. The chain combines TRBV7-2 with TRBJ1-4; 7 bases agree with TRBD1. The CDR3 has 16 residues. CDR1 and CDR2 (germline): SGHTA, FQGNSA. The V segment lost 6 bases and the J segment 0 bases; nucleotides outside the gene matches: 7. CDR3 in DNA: TGTGCCAGCAGTGACAGGGTTTATGCAACTAATGAAAAACTGTTTTTT. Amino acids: CASSDRVYATNEKLFF. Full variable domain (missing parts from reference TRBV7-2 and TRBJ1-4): GAGVSQSPSNKVTEKGKDVELRCDPISGHTALYWYRQSLGQGLEFLIYFQGNSAPDKSGLPSDRFSAERTGGSVSTLTIQRTQQEDSAVYLCASSDRVYATNEKLFFGSGTQLSVL.

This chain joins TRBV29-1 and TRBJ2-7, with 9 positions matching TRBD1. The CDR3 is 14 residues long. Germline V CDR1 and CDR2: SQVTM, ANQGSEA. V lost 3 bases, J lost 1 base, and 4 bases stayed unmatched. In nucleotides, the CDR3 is TGCAGCGTTGATAAGGGGACAGGGTCCTACGAGCAGTACTTC. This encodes CSVDKGTGSYEQYF.

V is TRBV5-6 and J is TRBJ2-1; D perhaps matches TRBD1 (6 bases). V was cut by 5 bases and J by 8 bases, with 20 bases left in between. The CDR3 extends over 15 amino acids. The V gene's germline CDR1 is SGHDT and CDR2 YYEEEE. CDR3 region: CASRAYFRGSDEQFF. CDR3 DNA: TGTGCCAGCAGAGCTTATTTCAGGGGTAGTGATGAGCAGTTCTTC.

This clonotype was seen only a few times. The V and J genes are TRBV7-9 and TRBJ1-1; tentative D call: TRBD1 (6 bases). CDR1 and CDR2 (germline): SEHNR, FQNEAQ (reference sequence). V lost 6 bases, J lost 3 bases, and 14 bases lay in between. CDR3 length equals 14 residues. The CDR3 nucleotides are TGTGCCAGCAGTTTCCGGGACACTGACACTGAAGCTTTCTTT. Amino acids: CASSFRDTDTEAFF. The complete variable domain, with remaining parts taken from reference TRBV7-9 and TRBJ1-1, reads DTGVSQNPRHKITKRGQNVTFRCDPISEHNRLYWYRQTLGQGPEFLTYFQNEAQLEKSRLLSDRFSAERPKGSFSTLEIQRTEQGDSAMYLCASSFRDTDTEAFFGQGTRLTVV.

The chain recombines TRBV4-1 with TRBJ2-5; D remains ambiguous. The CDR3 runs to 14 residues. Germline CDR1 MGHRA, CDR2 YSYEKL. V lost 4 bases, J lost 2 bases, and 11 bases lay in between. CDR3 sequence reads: CASSPAPRQETQYF. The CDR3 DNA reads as TGCGCCAGCAGCCCCGCGCCCAGGCAAGAGACCCAGTACTTC.

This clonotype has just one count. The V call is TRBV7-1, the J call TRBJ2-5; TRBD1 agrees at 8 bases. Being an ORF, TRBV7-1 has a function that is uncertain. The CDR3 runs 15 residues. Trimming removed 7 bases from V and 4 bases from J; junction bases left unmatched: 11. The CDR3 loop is CASTGPGGVGETQYF. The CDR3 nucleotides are TGTGCCAGCACCGGACCAGGGGGCGTGGGAGAGACCCAGTACTTC.

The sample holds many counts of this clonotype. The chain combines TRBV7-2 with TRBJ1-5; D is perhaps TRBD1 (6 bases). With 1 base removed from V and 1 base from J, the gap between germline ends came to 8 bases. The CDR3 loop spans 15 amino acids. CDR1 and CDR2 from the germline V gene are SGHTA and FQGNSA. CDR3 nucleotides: TGTGCCAGCAGCTTAGGGGGACACAGCAATCAGCCCCAGCATTTT. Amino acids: CASSLGGHSNQPQHF.

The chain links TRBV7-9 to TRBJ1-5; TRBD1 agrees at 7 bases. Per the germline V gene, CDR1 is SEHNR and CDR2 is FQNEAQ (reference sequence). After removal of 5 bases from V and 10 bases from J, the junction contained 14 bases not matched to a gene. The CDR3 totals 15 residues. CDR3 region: CASSALTGSSVPQHF. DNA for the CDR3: TGTGCCAGCAGCGCCCTGACAGGGAGCAGCGTTCCCCAGCATTTT.

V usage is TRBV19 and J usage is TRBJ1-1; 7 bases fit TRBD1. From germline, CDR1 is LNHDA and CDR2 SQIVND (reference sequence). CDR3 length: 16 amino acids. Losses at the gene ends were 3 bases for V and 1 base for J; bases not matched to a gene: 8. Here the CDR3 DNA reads TGTGCCAGTAGTATCCTCAGTAGGACAGGGAACACTGAAGCTTTCTTT. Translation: CASSILSRTGNTEAFF.

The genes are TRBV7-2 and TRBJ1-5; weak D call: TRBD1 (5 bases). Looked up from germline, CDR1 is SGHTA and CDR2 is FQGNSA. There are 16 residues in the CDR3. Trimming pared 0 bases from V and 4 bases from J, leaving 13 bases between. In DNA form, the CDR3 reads TGTGCCAGCAGCTTAGCGCATGCAGGGAGGAATCAGCCCCAGCATTTT. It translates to CASSLAHAGRNQPQHF.

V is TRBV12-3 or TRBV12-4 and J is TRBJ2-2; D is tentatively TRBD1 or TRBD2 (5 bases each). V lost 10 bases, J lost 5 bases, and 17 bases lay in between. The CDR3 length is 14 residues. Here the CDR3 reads CATRRTFRTGELFF. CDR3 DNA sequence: TGTGCCACCCGGAGGACATTTAGGACCGGGGAGCTGTTTTTT.

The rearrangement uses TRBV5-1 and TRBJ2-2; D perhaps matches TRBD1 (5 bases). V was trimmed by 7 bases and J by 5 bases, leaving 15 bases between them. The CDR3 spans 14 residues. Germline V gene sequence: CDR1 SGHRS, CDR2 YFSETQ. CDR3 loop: CASAEQERTGELFF. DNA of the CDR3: TGCGCCAGCGCGGAACAGGAGCGAACCGGGGAGCTGTTTTTT.

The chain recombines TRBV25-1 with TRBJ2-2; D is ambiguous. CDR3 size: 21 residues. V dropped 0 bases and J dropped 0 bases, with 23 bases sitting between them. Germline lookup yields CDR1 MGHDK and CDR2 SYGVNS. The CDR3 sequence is CASSEYRGLERASANTGELFF. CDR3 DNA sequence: TGTGCCAGCAGTGAATATCGAGGTTTGGAGAGAGCCAGCGCGAACACCGGGGAGCTGTTTTTT.

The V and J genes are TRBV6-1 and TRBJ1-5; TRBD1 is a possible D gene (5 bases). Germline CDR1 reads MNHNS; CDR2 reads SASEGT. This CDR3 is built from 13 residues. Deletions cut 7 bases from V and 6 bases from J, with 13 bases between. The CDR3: CASTGAGVQPQHF. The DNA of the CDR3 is TGTGCCAGCACGGGTGCGGGGGTTCAGCCCCAGCATTTT.

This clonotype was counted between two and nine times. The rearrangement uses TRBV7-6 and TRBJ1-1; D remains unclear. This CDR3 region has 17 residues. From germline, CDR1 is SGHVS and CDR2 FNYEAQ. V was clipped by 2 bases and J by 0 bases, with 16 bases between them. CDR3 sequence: CASSLLGGEILNTEAFF. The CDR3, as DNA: TGTGCCAGCAGCTTATTAGGAGGCGAGATATTGAACACTGAAGCTTTCTTT.

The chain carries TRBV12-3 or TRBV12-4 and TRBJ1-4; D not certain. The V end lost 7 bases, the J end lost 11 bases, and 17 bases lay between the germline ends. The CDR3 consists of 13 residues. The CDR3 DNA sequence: TGTGCCAGCACCCCGTCGCCACGGGAGAAACTGTTTTTT. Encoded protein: CASTPSPREKLFF.

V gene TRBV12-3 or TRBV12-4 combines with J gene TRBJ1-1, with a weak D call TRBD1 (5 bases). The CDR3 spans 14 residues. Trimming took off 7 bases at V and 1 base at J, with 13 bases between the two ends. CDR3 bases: TGTGCCAGCACTAATGGGGCGGAGAACACTGAAGCTTTCTTT. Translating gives CASTNGAENTEAFF.

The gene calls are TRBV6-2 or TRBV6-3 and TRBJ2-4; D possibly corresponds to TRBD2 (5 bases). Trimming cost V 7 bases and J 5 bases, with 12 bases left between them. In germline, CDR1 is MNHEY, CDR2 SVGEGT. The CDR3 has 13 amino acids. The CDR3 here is CASTLTRENIQYF. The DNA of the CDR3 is TGTGCCAGCACCCTTACGCGGGAAAACATTCAGTACTTC.

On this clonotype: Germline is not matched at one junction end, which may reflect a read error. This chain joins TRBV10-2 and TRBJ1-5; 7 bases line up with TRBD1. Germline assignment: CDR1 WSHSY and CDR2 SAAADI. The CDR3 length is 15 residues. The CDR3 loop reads CASAMGRAGGQPQRF. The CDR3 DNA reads TGCGCCAGCGCCATGGGGAGGGCAGGGGGGCAGCCCCAGCGTTTT.

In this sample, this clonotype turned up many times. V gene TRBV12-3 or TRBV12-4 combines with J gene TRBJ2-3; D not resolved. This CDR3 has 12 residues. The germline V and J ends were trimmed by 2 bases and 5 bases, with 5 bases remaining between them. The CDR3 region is CASSLWGDTQYF. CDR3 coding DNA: TGTGCCAGCAGTTTATGGGGAGATACGCAGTATTTT.

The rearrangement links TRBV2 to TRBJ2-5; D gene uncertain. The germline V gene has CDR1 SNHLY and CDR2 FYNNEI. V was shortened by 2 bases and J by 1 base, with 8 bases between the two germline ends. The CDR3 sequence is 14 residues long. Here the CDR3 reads CASSEQQSQETQYF. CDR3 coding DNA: TGTGCCAGCAGTGAACAGCAGTCCCAAGAGACCCAGTACTTC.

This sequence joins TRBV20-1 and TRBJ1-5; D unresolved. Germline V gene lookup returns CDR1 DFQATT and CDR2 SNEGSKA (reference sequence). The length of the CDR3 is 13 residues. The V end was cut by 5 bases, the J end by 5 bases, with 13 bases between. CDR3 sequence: CSASMDRDQPQHF. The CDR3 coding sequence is TGCAGTGCTTCCATGGACCGAGATCAGCCCCAGCATTTT.

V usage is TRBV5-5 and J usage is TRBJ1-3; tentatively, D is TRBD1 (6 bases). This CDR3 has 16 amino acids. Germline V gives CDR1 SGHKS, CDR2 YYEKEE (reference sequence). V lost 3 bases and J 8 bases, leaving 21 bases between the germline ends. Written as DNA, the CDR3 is TGTGCCAGCAGCTCCACAAGCCCAGGGGAAGAGGACACCATATATTTT. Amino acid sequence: CASSSTSPGEEDTIYF. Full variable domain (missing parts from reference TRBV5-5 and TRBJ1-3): DAGVTQSPTHLIKTRGQQVTLRCSPISGHKSVSWYQQVLGQGPQFIFQYYEKEERGRGNFPDRFSARQFPNYSSELNVNALLLGDSALYLCASSSTSPGEEDTIYFGEGSWLTVV.

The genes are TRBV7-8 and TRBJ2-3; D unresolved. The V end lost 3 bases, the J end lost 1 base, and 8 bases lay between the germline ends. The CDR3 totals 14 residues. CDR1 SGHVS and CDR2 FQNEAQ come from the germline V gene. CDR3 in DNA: TGTGCCAGCAGCTTCTCTCGACGCACAGATACGCAGTATTTT. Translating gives CASSFSRRTDTQYF.

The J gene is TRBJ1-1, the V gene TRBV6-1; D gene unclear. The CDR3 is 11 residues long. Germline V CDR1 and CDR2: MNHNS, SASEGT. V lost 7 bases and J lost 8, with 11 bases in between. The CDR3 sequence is CASTSLTEAFF. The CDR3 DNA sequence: TGTGCCAGCACTTCCCTGACGGAAGCTTTCTTT.

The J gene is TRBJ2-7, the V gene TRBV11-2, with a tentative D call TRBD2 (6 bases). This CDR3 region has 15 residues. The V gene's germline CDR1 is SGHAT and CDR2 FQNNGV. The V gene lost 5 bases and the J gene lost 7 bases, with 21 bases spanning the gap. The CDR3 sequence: CASSPRAGSTWEQYF. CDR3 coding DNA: TGTGCCAGCAGCCCCAGGGCGGGATCTACGTGGGAGCAGTACTTC. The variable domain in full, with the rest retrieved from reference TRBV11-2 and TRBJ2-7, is EAGVAQSPRYKIIEKRQSVAFWCNPISGHATLYWYQQILGQGPKLLIQFQNNGVVDDSQLPKDRFSAERLKGVDSTLKIQPAKLEDSAVYLCASSPRAGSTWEQYFGPGTRLTVT.

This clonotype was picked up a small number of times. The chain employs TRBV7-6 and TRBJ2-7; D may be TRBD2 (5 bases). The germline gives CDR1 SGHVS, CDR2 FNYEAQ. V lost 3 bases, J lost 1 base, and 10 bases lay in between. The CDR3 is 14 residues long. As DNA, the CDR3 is TGTGCCAGCAGCTTCGCGGGTAGTTCCTACGAGCAGTACTTC. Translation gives CASSFAGSSYEQYF.

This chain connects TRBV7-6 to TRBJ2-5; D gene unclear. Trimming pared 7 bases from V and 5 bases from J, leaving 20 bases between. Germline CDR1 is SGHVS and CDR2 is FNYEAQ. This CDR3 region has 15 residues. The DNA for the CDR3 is TGTGCCAGCACCGATAGCCTAGGGCTGCTGGAGACCCAGTACTTC. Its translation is CASTDSLGLLETQYF.

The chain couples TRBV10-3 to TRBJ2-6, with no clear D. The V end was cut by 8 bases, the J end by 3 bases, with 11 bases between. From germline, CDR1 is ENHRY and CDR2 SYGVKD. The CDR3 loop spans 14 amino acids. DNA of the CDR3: TGTGCCATCCGTTTTTTAGGTGGGGCCAACGTCCTGACTTTC. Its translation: CAIRFLGGANVLTF.

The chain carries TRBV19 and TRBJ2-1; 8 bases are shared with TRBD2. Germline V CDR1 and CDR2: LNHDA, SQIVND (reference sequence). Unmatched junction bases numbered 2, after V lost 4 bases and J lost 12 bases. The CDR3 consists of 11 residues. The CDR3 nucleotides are TGTGCCAGTAGTACGGGGGGGAGGCAGTTCTTC. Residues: CASSTGGRQFF.